These 24 T cell receptor beta chains came from one sample sequenced in a study of blood T cell repertoires in COVID-19 (dated by TCRdb to 2020 to 2021). Library prep was done by the immunoSEQ multiplex PCR assay. TCRdb mirrors the immuneACCESS table, restricted to in-frame sequences. Some clones are absent from its copies; in checked studies, under half trace to an unresolved V gene, and the reason for the others is unknown. This sample holds a few hundred thousand clones; around 87% were observed only once. Roughly 10% of the sample is taken by the ten largest. Material for sequencing was peripheral blood. All receptors derive from a woman in her 30s with COVID-19, enrolled during active disease.

This chain uses TRBV7-2 with TRBJ2-7; D possibly corresponds to TRBD1 (6 bases). Germline CDR1 is SGHTA and CDR2 is FQGNSA. V dropped 5 bases and J dropped 4 bases, with 12 bases sitting between them. The CDR3 extends over 13 amino acids. The CDR3 protein is CASSRDRLYEQYF. CDR3 in DNA: TGTGCCAGCAGCCGCGACAGGTTGTACGAGCAGTACTTC.

The table lists this clone with many counts. The V gene is TRBV4-3, the J gene TRBJ2-7; 10 positions match TRBD1. Germline V gene data show CDR1 as LGHNA and CDR2 as YSLEER. The CDR3 totals 16 residues. J was trimmed by 11 bases and V by 0 bases; bases with no gene match: 13. The CDR3: CASSQDQGGQGRLEYF. The CDR3 DNA reads as TGCGCCAGCAGCCAAGATCAGGGGGGACAGGGGCGCTTGGAGTACTTC.

This clone was observed a few times. The rearrangement joins TRBV30 to TRBJ1-6, with D unclear. Germline V gene lookup returns CDR1 GTSNPN and CDR2 SVGIG (reference sequence). V was clipped by 6 bases and J by 10 bases, with 19 bases between them. The CDR3 covers 14 residues. DNA of the CDR3: TGTGCCTGCCGCGCCGCGGGAACTGTCTCACCCCTCCACTTT. This codes for CACRAAGTVSPLHF.

This clone was seen only a few times. The chain uses TRBV30 and TRBJ2-7; 14 bases map to TRBD2. The germline V gene encodes CDR1 GTSNPN and CDR2 SVGIG (reference sequence). This CDR3 has 14 amino acids. Losses at the gene ends were 2 bases for V and 7 bases for J; bases not matched to a gene: 4. The CDR3 loop reads CAWSSGLAGVEQYF. In DNA, the CDR3 is TGTGCCTGGAGTTCGGGACTAGCGGGAGTGGAGCAGTACTTC.

The chain employs TRBV3-1 (or the pseudogene TRBV3-2) and TRBJ1-4, with unresolved D. CDR3 length: 14 residues. Trimming took 3 bases from V and 0 from J, leaving 5 bases between them. The V gene's germline CDR1 is LGHDT and CDR2 YNNKEL (reference sequence). The CDR3 sequence is CASSQSATNEKLFF. The DNA for the CDR3 is TGTGCCAGCAGCCAGTCGGCAACTAATGAAAAACTGTTTTTT.

J is TRBJ2-2 and V is TRBV9, with a possible D match to TRBD1 (5 bases). From germline, CDR1 is SGDLS and CDR2 YYNGEE. The germline V and J ends were trimmed by 1 base and 2 bases, with 9 bases remaining between them. The CDR3 length is 15 residues. As DNA, the CDR3 is TGTGCCAGCAGCGTATTGGACACTAACACCGGGGAGCTGTTTTTT. Amino acids: CASSVLDTNTGELFF.

This chain connects TRBV9 to TRBJ2-7, with a possible D match to TRBD1 (6 bases). The germline CDR1 and CDR2 sequences are SGDLS and YYNGEE. Trimming pared 4 bases from V and 3 bases from J, leaving 17 bases between. The CDR3 covers 15 residues. The CDR3 loop reads CASSLGAQDSYEQYF. DNA of the CDR3: TGTGCCAGCAGCCTAGGGGCACAGGACAGCTACGAGCAGTACTTC.

This clone was recorded at least ten times. The chain uses TRBV7-9 and TRBJ2-1, with 7 bases matching TRBD1. V dropped 4 bases and J dropped 5; count of bases not matched to a gene: 14. Germline CDR1 reads SEHNR; CDR2 reads FQNEAQ (reference sequence). The CDR3 sequence is 17 residues long. The CDR3 DNA sequence: TGTGCCAGCAGCTCTCCTCCTAGACAGGGCCTAAACAATGAGCAGTTCTTC. The encoded protein is CASSSPPRQGLNNEQFF.

The chain joins TRBV19 to TRBJ2-7; D gene ambiguous. The CDR3 runs to 12 residues. Germline CDR1 is LNHDA and CDR2 is SQIVND (reference sequence). V gave up 8 bases and J gave up 2 bases, with 10 bases separating them. CDR3 sequence: CASGGPPYEQYF. The CDR3 DNA reads as TGTGCCAGTGGTGGGCCCCCCTACGAGCAGTACTTC. Together with reference TRBV19 and TRBJ2-7, the CDR3 gives the full variable domain: DGGITQSPKYLFRKEGQNVTLSCEQNLNHDAMYWYRQDPGQGLRLIYYSQIVNDFQKGDIAEGYSVSREKKESFPLTVTSAQKNPTAFYLCASGGPPYEQYFGPGTRLTVT.

This clone was counted between two and nine times. V gene TRBV6-5 combines with J gene TRBJ1-6, with TRBD1 identical over 7 bases. Trimming took 5 bases from V and 9 from J; bases not matched to a gene: 7. CDR1 MNHEY and CDR2 SVGAGI come from the germline V gene. This CDR3 contains 14 residues. DNA of the CDR3: TGTGCCAGCAGTACCGACAGGGCAGGTTCACCCCTCCACTTT. Its protein is CASSTDRAGSPLHF.

The chain recombines TRBV28 with TRBJ1-2; D is ambiguous. V was pared by 3 bases and J by 4 bases, with 6 bases between. The CDR3 is 12 residues long. Germline V gives CDR1 MDHEN, CDR2 SYDVKM. This chain's CDR3 is CASSFQRYGYTF. In DNA form, the CDR3 reads TGTGCCAGCAGTTTCCAGCGCTATGGCTACACCTTC.

The genes are TRBV2 and TRBJ1-6; 11 bases agree with TRBD1. CDR3 length equals 15 residues. The junction had 6 bases not matched to a gene; V was cut back by 7 bases and J by 7 bases. The V gene's germline CDR1 is SNHLY and CDR2 FYNNEI. The CDR3 here is CASNGGQGANSPLHF. CDR3 bases: TGTGCCAGCAACGGAGGACAGGGGGCGAATTCACCCCTCCACTTT.

The chain couples TRBV6-6 to TRBJ2-2, with D possibly matching TRBD2 (6 bases). The germline V gene encodes CDR1 MNHNY and CDR2 SVGAGI (reference sequence). Trimming left V 5 bases short and J 0 bases short, with 19 bases between. The CDR3 runs 18 residues. CDR3: CASSPVTWGDPNTGELFF. The CDR3 DNA is TGTGCCAGCAGTCCCGTGACATGGGGGGATCCGAACACCGGGGAGCTGTTTTTT.

The CDR3 is CSVRQGGTEAFF. In DNA, the CDR3 is TGCAGCGTGAGACAGGGTGGGACTGAAGCTTTCTTT. The V gene is TRBV29-1, the J gene TRBJ1-1; 7 nucleotides align to TRBD1. The length of the CDR3 is 12 residues. Germline V gives CDR1 SQVTM, CDR2 ANQGSEA. V trimming: 6 bases; J trimming: 5 bases; junction bases outside the gene matches: 6.

This chain links TRBV30 with TRBJ2-2, with 8 bases lining up with TRBD2. CDR3 length equals 14 residues. Trimming at V came to 4 bases and at J to 3 bases, leaving 4 bases not matched to a gene. Germline V gene lookup returns CDR1 GTSNPN and CDR2 SVGIG (reference sequence). Here the CDR3 DNA reads TGTGCCTGGACCGGGAGGGCCCACACCGGGGAGCTGTTTTTT. Protein: CAWTGRAHTGELFF.

This rearrangement joins TRBV20-1 to TRBJ2-5; D gene ambiguous. Germline-derived CDR1 and CDR2 are DFQATT and SNEGSKA (reference sequence). V lost 3 bases, J lost 1 base, and 15 bases lay in between. The length of the CDR3 is 15 residues. In DNA, the CDR3 is TGCAGTGCTAGTCGGTCGGCGGCGGCCCAAGAGACCCAGTACTTC. Translating gives CSASRSAAAQETQYF.

This sequence joins TRBV6-5 and TRBJ2-3; D is undetermined. V was trimmed by 0 bases and J by 2 bases, leaving 3 bases between them. In germline, CDR1 is MNHEY, CDR2 SVGAGI. CDR3 length: 13 amino acids. This chain's CDR3 is CASSYSYTDTQYF. Here the CDR3 DNA reads TGTGCCAGCAGTTACTCCTACACAGATACGCAGTATTTT.

V and J are TRBV19 and TRBJ2-7, with 9 positions matching TRBD1. V shed 5 bases, J shed 0 bases, and the junction held 5 bases outside the gene matches. There are 15 residues in the CDR3. Germline-derived CDR1 and CDR2 are LNHDA and SQIVND (reference sequence). DNA of the CDR3: TGTGCCAGTAGTTCTGGGACAGGGTACTCCTACGAGCAGTACTTC. This encodes CASSSGTGYSYEQYF.

The genes are TRBV7-2 and TRBJ2-3, with D unclear. V was cut by 3 bases and J by 2 bases, with 9 bases left in between. Germline CDR1 SGHTA, CDR2 FQGNSA. The CDR3 consists of 14 residues. This CDR3 is CASSFSSYTDTQYF. The CDR3 DNA reads as TGTGCCAGCAGCTTTTCTAGTTACACAGATACGCAGTATTTT.

J is TRBJ1-5 and V is TRBV7-2; D is undetermined. The ends were cut back, 0 bases at V and 7 bases at J, with 10 bases in the middle. CDR1 is SGHTA and CDR2 is FQGNSA in the germline V gene. The CDR3 runs 14 residues. CDR3 region: CASSLALPRQPQHF. DNA for the CDR3: TGTGCCAGCAGCTTAGCCTTACCACGGCAGCCCCAGCATTTT.

This clone was counted between two and nine times. The V and J genes are TRBV4-1 and TRBJ2-3; 10 bases line up with TRBD2. The ends lost 1 base at V and 3 bases at J; junction bases unmatched: 4. The CDR3 has 16 amino acids. CDR1 is MGHRA and CDR2 is YSYEKL in the germline V gene. The CDR3 nucleotides read TGCGCCAGCAGCCAAGTAGCGGGAGGAAGTACAGATACGCAGTATTTT. Translated: CASSQVAGGSTDTQYF.

The V and J genes are TRBV6-5 and TRBJ1-1; TRBD1 matches 9 bases. The germline gives CDR1 MNHEY, CDR2 SVGAGI. Trimming at V came to 6 bases and at J to 4 bases, leaving 6 bases not matched to a gene. This CDR3 has 14 amino acids. The CDR3, as DNA: TGTGCCAGCAGACGGACAGGGGTTGGCACTGAAGCTTTCTTT. It encodes CASRRTGVGTEAFF.

In its sample, this clone was seen once. CDR3 sequence (DNA): TGTGCCTGGAGTGCGTCCACAGATACGCAGTATTTT. This encodes CAWSASTDTQYF. The chain couples TRBV30 to TRBJ2-3; D unclear. Between the trimmed V and J ends, which lost 1 base and 2 bases, there was a span of 4 bases. Germline values: CDR1 GTSNPN, CDR2 SVGIG (reference sequence). The CDR3 contains 12 residues.

The J gene is TRBJ1-1, the V gene TRBV9, with 7 bases aligning to TRBD1. The junction had 4 bases not matched to a gene; V was cut back by 3 bases and J by 8 bases. This CDR3 comprises 12 residues. CDR1 and CDR2 (germline): SGDLS, YYNGEE. CDR3 bases: TGTGCCAGCAGCGCAGGGACAGAAGAAGCTTTCTTT. It yields the protein CASSAGTEEAFF. The full variable domain, completed using reference TRBV9 and TRBJ1-1, is DSGVTQTPKHLITATGQRVTLRCSPRSGDLSVYWYQQSLDQGLQFLIQYYNGEERAKGNILERFSAQQFPDLHSELNLSSLELGDSALYFCASSAGTEEAFFGQGTRLTVV.